The clone carrying this T cell receptor beta chain was seen only once. Its cognate antigen is unknown. Generated by immunoSEQ multiplex PCR, the TCRdb table keeps only in-frame clones and is missing some. Seen here are 430,000 or so clones, 80% to 95% observed once, and the top ten hold less than 15%. The treatment: about 20 received Ad26.COV2.S at low or high dose, single or two shots; about 5 received placebo; per-sample allocation not given. Day 63 after the first vaccine or placebo injection was the time point for sampling. This sample was taken from a study of Ad26.COV2.S vaccination and SARS-CoV-2 variants. On the study more broadly: Donor allocation was to the COV1001 Ad26.COV2.S trial arm. Once or twice, 56 days apart, Ad26.COV2.S was delivered intramuscularly.

The CDR3 is 17 residues long. With 0 bases clipped from V and 5 bases from J, the junction kept 7 bases outside the gene matches. Germline values: CDR1 SQVTM, CDR2 ANQGSEA. Study findings and constraints: Recipients given vaccine exceeded placebo recipients in spike-specific TCR breadth. The TCR-based breadth and depth measures might underestimate overall T cell responses.

Sample: peripheral blood, taken in a trial of Ad26.COV2.S vaccine versus placebo. The J gene is TRBJ2-1, the V gene TRBV29-1; 13 nucleotides align to TRBD2. The source is a person aged 18 to 65 who received the Ad26.COV2.S COVID-19 vaccine or a placebo. CDR3 protein: CSVEDPGTSGAHNEQFF. The DNA for the CDR3 is TGCAGCGTTGAAGACCCCGGGACTAGCGGGGCACACAATGAGCAGTTCTTC.